This T cell receptor beta chain is drawn from a study of breast tumors, draining lymph nodes, adjacent tissues. TCRdb reanalysed the multiplex PCR reads using MiXCR and keeps one entry per CDR3 protein. The table includes about 47,000 distinct CDR3 sequences, roughly 23% detected once. This CDR3 has 14 amino acids. The germline gives CDR1 MDHEN, CDR2 SYDVKM. V lost 5 bases to trimming and J lost 5 bases; unmatched junction nucleotides: 7. This sequence joins TRBV28 and TRBJ2-3, with TRBD2 identical over 7 bases. The TCR originated in a female donor with breast cancer. Some clones in this sample may be carry-over from other donors' samples. Input material: breast tumor tissue. Written as DNA, the CDR3 is TGTGCCAGCAGTCTCTGGGGGAGGGGAGATACGCAGTATTTT. Translation: CASSLWGRGDTQYF.